This TCR beta chain was identified in a study of blood T cells in healthy people across ages (dated by TCRdb to the mid-2010s). For the study in its entirety: In model experiments, template switching captured about one uniquely barcoded TCR beta cDNA molecule for every two T cells. Age-related changes in TCR beta repertoire diversity were measured in the study by deep sequencing normalized with unique cDNA molecular identifiers. Donors were grouped into four age groups: young (average approximately 15 years), middle-aged (under 40), aged (62) and long-lived (around 80). To avoid experimental bias, donors of different ages were randomly spread across the sequencing lanes. Using the same blood draw, the study looked at two additional independent replicas of 1 million unique cDNA reads for two donors, one aged 18 to 29 and the other aged 80 or older.

What the work shows at the level of the full study, not this receptor alone: Estimates of total diversity from one million sequenced T cells were regarded as lower bounds and underestimates. Observed TCR beta diversity per million T cells fell roughly linearly with age, and a significant reduction was already apparent by age approximately 40. A strong correlation was found between observed TCR beta diversity and the percentage of naive T cells measured by flow cytometry. Because donor CMV infection status was unknown, age-related changes in expanded clonotypes were potentially confounded. Compared with the aged group, the long-lived group had more naive CD4+ T cells, fewer expanded clones and increased TCR diversity, suggesting age selection. Bulk unsorted PBMC profiling prevented conclusive comparison of naive and antigen-experienced compartments.

CDR1 KGHSH and CDR2 LQKENI are derived from the germline V gene. Trimming takes 1 base off V and 6 bases off J; junction bases not matched to a gene: 8. The CDR3, from cysteine to phenylalanine, totals 15 residues. Left in the record is the CDR3 DNA by itself, 45 bases read in frame from the first base. Systemically healthy Caucasian individuals from Russia, 39 in total and aged about 6 to 100 years, were included as donors. Each donor gave around 9.8 milliliters of peripheral blood, collected into EDTA-treated Vacutainer tubes. Ficoll-Paque density-gradient centrifugation was used to isolate PBMCs, with at least 6.5 million per sample. Total RNA, at least 5 micrograms per sample, was extracted from PBMCs with Trizol reagent. Naive CD45RAhigh/CD27high T cell percentages were measured by flow cytometry on a PBMC aliquot from every donor. Concerning this clonotype itself: The antigen it binds to is not known. No much larger clone is present one base from it, and per-base qualities are unavailable.

The library was prepared using 5' RACE. The data were produced on an Illumina HiSeq 2500. The second PCR ran for roughly 6 to 11 cycles and used a J-beta primer mix along with a sample-barcoded 5' primer. Each TCR beta cDNA molecule received a unique molecular identifier from a template-switch 5' adaptor carrying 12 random nucleotides. Each sample yielded at least 2.5 million CDR3-containing paired-end reads. First-strand cDNA synthesis was performed from all RNA using the Mint cDNA synthesis kit, with priming by a TRBC-specific oligonucleotide. Following uracil-DNA glycosylase treatment, all cDNA underwent a first 18-cycle PCR with the universal primers M1SS and BC2_uni_R. Per the authors' processing: Each sample was normalized by randomly selecting 1 million high-quality reads, each carrying a distinct molecular identifier. Reads with shared molecular identifiers were discarded instead of being binned into consensus sequences. CDR3 identification, clonotype clustering and error correction used MiTCR with a Q25 quality threshold and the strictest error-elimination algorithm. Lower-bound total TCR beta diversity was estimated with a nonparametric unseen species model using Euler transformation. Starting from the raw public reads, TCRdb applied fastp trimming at Q25, assembled clones with MiXCR and retained in-frame beta chains. Each record represents a unique CDR3 protein, reported with the most common genes and DNA among its rows. TCRdb's processing, not the authors', yielded these V and J calls. For this sample there are 1.5 million to 2 million distinct CDR3 sequences; roughly 50% appear just once. Together, the top ten hold approximately 2.1% of the sample.

The sequence links TRBV18 to TRBJ2-7, and TRBD1 aligns with 8 junction nucleotides. The sample consisted of blood. This TCR came from a middle-aged woman in good health. The DNA sequence follows: TGTGCCAGCTCACCACAAGTACAGGGGGGCGGCGAGCAGTACTTC. Its protein reads: CASSPQVQGGGEQYF.